This entry concerns a single T cell receptor beta chain. This record comes from a study of blood T cell repertoires in COVID-19. Study overall: Sources were T cells, B-cell-depleted T cells, or PBMCs; the material itself was cDNA or gDNA.

Symptom resolution, clearance, or two negative PCRs marked donors in Cohort 3 as recovered. Method: immunoSEQ multiplex PCR; TCRdb's copy keeps in-frame clones and lacks some. The sample includes roughly 140,000 clones, around four fifths of them seen just once. The CDR3 is 17 residues long. Germline V gene sequence: CDR1 LNHDA, CDR2 SQIVND (reference sequence). V was cut by 5 bases and J by 0 bases, with 16 bases left in between. The sample comprised PBMCs or T cells enriched from blood (not recorded which). The sequence derives from a woman in her 40s who had recovered from COVID-19. The chain joins TRBV19 to TRBJ2-2; a weak D match, TRBD2 (5 bases). CDR3 protein: CASSPTSRASNTGELFF. CDR3 bases: TGTGCCAGTAGTCCCACCTCGAGGGCCTCGAACACCGGGGAGCTGTTTTTT.